Each of the 2 T cell receptor beta chains below was sequenced from the same sample in a study of T-cell reconstitution after alpha-beta-depleted transplantation in children. Preparing the TCRbeta library involved the use of unique molecular identifiers. One entry per CDR3 protein, called by TCRdb with MiXCR from the PCR reads. The table lists 140,000 to 150,000 distinct CDR3 sequences, roughly 8.8% of them singletons. The input for sequencing was PBMCs, mostly from graft donor cells, taken 180 days after TCRalphabeta/CD19-depleted stem cell transplant. Receptors originate from a female patient under 10 years old who had a stem cell transplant for congenital amegakaryocytic thrombocytopenia, so the T cells may come from the graft donor.

This clonotype was detected only a few times. V and J are TRBV5-1 and TRBJ2-3; 10 bases fit TRBD2. Per germline, CDR1 SGHRS and CDR2 YFSETQ. Trimming took 4 bases from V and 5 from J; bases not matched to a gene: 7. The CDR3 contains 15 residues. CDR3 sequence: CASSLQRGGLDTQYF. The CDR3 nucleotides read TGCGCCAGCAGCCTTCAGCGGGGGGGCTTAGATACGCAGTATTTT.

This clonotype was recorded at least ten times. The V gene is TRBV28, the J gene TRBJ2-3; 12 positions match TRBD2. Unmatched junction bases numbered 9, after V lost 4 bases and J lost 7 bases. Germline CDR1 and CDR2: MDHEN and SYDVKM. This CDR3 contains 16 residues. The CDR3 DNA reads as TGTGCCAGCAGTTCACCGATATGGACTAGCGGGAATACGCAGTATTTT. It translates to CASSSPIWTSGNTQYF.